A single sample is the source of the 21 T cell receptor beta chains below, sequenced in a study of blood T cell repertoires in COVID-19. Some clones are missing from TCRdb's copy, which holds only in-frame ones; the method was immunoSEQ multiplex PCR. The profile covers more than 60,000 clones, with about 84% appearing a single time and more than 40% taken by the ten largest. Material for sequencing was peripheral blood. All receptors derive from a human donor in a cohort sampled during active COVID-19.

The chain couples TRBV3-1 (or the pseudogene TRBV3-2) to TRBJ1-2; the D is unclear. CDR1 LGHDT and CDR2 YNNKEL come from the germline V gene (reference sequence). The CDR3 length is 14 residues. V was pared by 1 base and J by 1 base, with 7 bases between. The CDR3, as DNA: TGTGCCAGCAGCCAAGTGTCCGGTAACTATGGCTACACCTTC. This encodes CASSQVSGNYGYTF.

This clone has a single count. The chain is built from TRBV9 and TRBJ2-2; 7 positions agree with TRBD2. Germline trimming cut 4 bases from V and 11 bases from J; bases unmatched to any gene: 14. The germline gives CDR1 SGDLS, CDR2 YYNGEE. This CDR3 region has 15 residues. This CDR3 reads CASSSGRGTGAELFF. The CDR3 bases are TGTGCCAGCAGCTCCGGGCGGGGGACTGGGGCCGAGCTGTTTTTT.

J is TRBJ2-1 and V is TRBV7-3, with D possibly being TRBD2 (5 bases). V dropped 1 base and J dropped 0 bases, with 13 bases sitting between them. CDR1 and CDR2 (germline): SGHTA, FQGTGA. The CDR3 is 17 amino acids. The CDR3 region is CASSLRDTRDSYNEQFF. CDR3 sequence (DNA): TGTGCCAGCAGCTTAAGGGATACTAGAGACTCCTACAATGAGCAGTTCTTC.

The rearrangement links TRBV6-6 to TRBJ1-1; 7 nucleotides match TRBD1. The CDR3 covers 14 residues. Germline CDR1 reads MNHNY; CDR2 reads SVGAGI (reference sequence). Trimming at V came to 5 bases and at J to 1 base, leaving 4 bases not matched to a gene. The CDR3 is CASSRQGPNTEAFF. The CDR3 DNA reads TGTGCCAGCAGTAGACAGGGCCCGAACACTGAAGCTTTCTTT.

This clone was observed once. The gene calls are TRBV10-2 and TRBJ2-7; unclear D gene. Germline CDR1 WSHSY, CDR2 SAAADI. Trimming removed 7 bases at V and 13 bases at J, with 20 bases between. The CDR3 is 12 residues long. The chain's CDR3 is CASMAPVGRCYF. CDR3 bases: TGCGCCAGCATGGCTCCCGTGGGCCGCTGTTACTTC.

The chain links TRBV5-4 to TRBJ2-1; 9 nucleotides match TRBD1. Germline CDR1 SGHNT, CDR2 YYREEE (reference sequence). V was clipped by 4 bases and J by 5 bases; unmatched bases: 13. The CDR3 has 17 residues. The CDR3 DNA follows: TGTGCCAGCAGCGTGCCGGGACAGGGTTTTAAGGACAATGAGCAGTTCTTC. Protein: CASSVPGQGFKDNEQFF.

CDR3 coding DNA: TGCAGCGGGGCAGTCGGCCAGACCTACAATGAGCAGTTCTTC. Protein product: CSGAVGQTYNEQFF. The chain employs TRBV29-1 and TRBJ2-1; no clear D. The CDR3 has 14 residues. Germline lookup yields CDR1 SQVTM and CDR2 ANQGSEA. V dropped 7 bases and J dropped 2 bases, with 15 bases sitting between them.

This chain links TRBV29-1 with TRBJ1-1, with no clear D. Per the germline V gene, CDR1 is SQVTM and CDR2 is ANQGSEA. V lost 7 bases to trimming and J lost 4 bases, with 7 bases between them. The CDR3 has 10 residues. The CDR3 nucleotides read TGCAGCGGCGTTGGCACTGAAGCTTTCTTT. It is translated as CSGVGTEAFF.

This chain connects TRBV7-9 to TRBJ1-2, with 10 bases identical to TRBD1. The CDR3 extends over 15 amino acids. Germline V CDR1 and CDR2: SEHNR, FQNEAQ (reference sequence). V lost 5 bases, J lost 4 bases, and 7 bases stayed unmatched. The CDR3: CASSLGTGEAYGYTF. The CDR3 DNA reads TGTGCCAGCAGCCTAGGGACAGGGGAGGCCTATGGCTACACCTTC.

The gene calls are TRBV15 and TRBJ2-7; tentative D call: TRBD1 (6 bases). CDR1 is LNHNV, CDR2 YYDKDF, per germline (reference sequence). V shed 0 bases and J shed 0 bases, with 9 bases lying between them. The CDR3 has 15 amino acids. For the CDR3, the DNA is TGTGCCACCAGCAGAGATACAGGGTACTCCTACGAGCAGTACTTC. This translates into CATSRDTGYSYEQYF.

The gene calls are TRBV7-9 and TRBJ2-7; D unclear. The CDR3 runs 14 residues. The V end lost 1 base, the J end lost 5 bases, and 12 bases lay between the germline ends. Germline V lookup: CDR1 SEHNR, CDR2 FQNEAQ (reference sequence). DNA for the CDR3: TGTGCCAGCAGCTTAGGTCAGGCCGTCAACGAGCAGTACTTC. It encodes CASSLGQAVNEQYF.

The chain recombines TRBV28 with TRBJ1-5, with 7 bases aligning to TRBD1. Per the germline V gene, CDR1 is MDHEN and CDR2 is SYDVKM. The CDR3 extends over 15 amino acids. V shed 5 bases, J shed 4 bases, and the junction held 8 bases outside the gene matches. CDR3 sequence (DNA): TGTGCCAGCAGTACCCGACAGGGTGGGAATCAGCCCCAGCATTTT. It codes for CASSTRQGGNQPQHF. The whole variable domain, remainder taken from reference TRBV28 and TRBJ1-5, is DVKVTQSSRYLVKRTGEKVFLECVQDMDHENMFWYRQDPGLGLRLIYFSYDVKMKEKGDIPEGYSVSREKKERFSLILESASTNQTSMYLCASSTRQGGNQPQHFGDGTRLSIL.

The chain links TRBV5-5 to TRBJ2-7, with D perhaps TRBD2 (6 bases). With 3 bases removed from V and 7 bases from J, the gap between germline ends came to 14 bases. The CDR3 covers 13 residues. The germline gives CDR1 SGHKS, CDR2 YYEKEE (reference sequence). CDR3 nucleotides: TGTGCCAGCAGCTCGGGGGTGGGGTATGAGCAGTACTTC. Protein product: CASSSGVGYEQYF.

This sequence joins TRBV4-3 and TRBJ1-2; TRBD1 matches at 7 bases. Germline CDR1 and CDR2: LGHNA and YSLEER. J lost 8 bases, V lost 0 bases, and 6 bases had no gene match. The CDR3 runs 14 residues. The CDR3 protein is CASSQEGGGRGYTF. The CDR3 DNA reads as TGCGCCAGCAGCCAAGAAGGAGGGGGCAGAGGCTACACCTTC.

This chain links TRBV18 with TRBJ1-1; 7 bases match TRBD1. The germline gives CDR1 KGHSH, CDR2 LQKENI. The CDR3 loop spans 16 amino acids. Trimming at V came to 4 bases and at J to 5 bases, leaving 13 bases not matched to a gene. The CDR3 sequence: CASSLKPATGHTEAFF. The CDR3 bases are TGTGCCAGCTCACTAAAACCCGCGACAGGGCATACTGAAGCTTTCTTT.

V gene TRBV7-9 combines with J gene TRBJ1-1; TRBD1 might be the D (6 bases). Trimming took 2 bases from V and 7 from J, leaving 14 bases between them. Looked up from germline, CDR1 is SEHNR and CDR2 is FQNEAQ (reference sequence). The CDR3 consists of 14 residues. CDR3 protein: CASSLKGEYSEAFF. The CDR3 DNA reads as TGTGCCAGCAGCTTAAAGGGGGAGTATAGTGAAGCTTTCTTT.

This chain joins TRBV4-2 and TRBJ2-5, with TRBD1 matching over 10 bases. The CDR3 consists of 17 residues. Germline V gene data show CDR1 as LGHNA and CDR2 as YNFKEQ. V gave up 0 bases and J gave up 5 bases; unmatched junction bases: 9. The CDR3 sequence is CASSQDRDRGGAETQYF. CDR3 DNA: TGTGCCAGCAGCCAAGATAGGGACAGGGGAGGGGCGGAGACCCAGTACTTC.

The gene calls are TRBV19 and TRBJ2-6, with 8 bases identical to TRBD1. Per germline, CDR1 LNHDA and CDR2 SQIVND (reference sequence). With V trimmed by 4 bases and J by 2 bases, 4 bases remained unmatched. The CDR3 runs to 16 residues. CDR3 in DNA: TGTGCCAGTAGTAGGGGACAGGTGACTGGGGCCAACGTCCTGACTTTC. Its translation is CASSRGQVTGANVLTF.

This chain connects TRBV20-1 to TRBJ1-1, with no clear D. The V and J ends lost 5 bases and 10 bases respectively, with 14 bases between them. Germline values: CDR1 DFQATT, CDR2 SNEGSKA (reference sequence). The CDR3 consists of 11 residues. CDR3 DNA sequence: TGCAGTGCTCCTTGGGGAGGGAGAGCTTTCTTT. This gives the protein CSAPWGGRAFF.

This chain connects TRBV30 to TRBJ2-7, with 8 bases that match TRBD2. The V gene's germline CDR1 is GTSNPN and CDR2 SVGIG (reference sequence). V dropped 3 bases and J dropped 3; count of bases not matched to a gene: 4. The CDR3 is 13 residues long. The CDR3 region has the DNA TGTGCCTGGAGCCCGGGGGGGGGCTACGAGCAGTACTTC. This translates into CAWSPGGGYEQYF. The full variable domain, its missing parts supplied by reference TRBV30 and TRBJ2-7, is SQTIHQWPATLVQPVGSPLSLECTVEGTSNPNLYWYRQAAGRGLQLLFYSVGIGQISSEVPQNLSASRPQDRQFILSSKKLLLSDSGFYLCAWSPGGGYEQYFGPGTRLTVT.

This clone was recorded only once. The rearrangement uses TRBV6-6 and TRBJ2-7; D ambiguous. V lost 0 bases and J lost 6, with 12 bases in between. The germline V gene encodes CDR1 MNHNY and CDR2 SVGAGI (reference sequence). The CDR3 sequence is 14 residues long. The CDR3 spells CASSYSKTFPEQYF. In DNA, the CDR3 is TGTGCCAGCAGTTACTCGAAGACTTTCCCCGAGCAGTACTTC.